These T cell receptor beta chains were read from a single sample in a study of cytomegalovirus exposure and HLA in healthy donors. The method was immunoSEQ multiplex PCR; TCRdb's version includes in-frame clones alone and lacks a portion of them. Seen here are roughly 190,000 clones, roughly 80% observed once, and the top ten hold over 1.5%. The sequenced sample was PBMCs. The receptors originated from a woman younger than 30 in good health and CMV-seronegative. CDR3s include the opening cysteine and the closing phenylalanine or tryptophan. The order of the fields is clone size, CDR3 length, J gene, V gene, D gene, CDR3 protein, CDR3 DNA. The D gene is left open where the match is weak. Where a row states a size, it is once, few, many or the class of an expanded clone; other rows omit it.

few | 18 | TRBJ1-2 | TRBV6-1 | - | CASSEMVRGGTSNYGYTF | TGTGCCAGCAGTGAAATGGTCCGCGGGGGCACTTCTAACTATGGCTACACCTTC
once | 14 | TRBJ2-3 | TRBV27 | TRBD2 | CASGASGSTDTQYF | TGTGCCAGCGGGGCTAGCGGGAGCACAGATACGCAGTATTTT
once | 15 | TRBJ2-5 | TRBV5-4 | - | CASSLGGTYSETQYF | TGTGCCAGCAGCTTGGGGGGGACTTACTCAGAGACCCAGTACTTC
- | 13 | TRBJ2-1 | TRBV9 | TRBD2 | CASSVESGGHQFF | TGTGCCAGCAGCGTAGAAAGCGGGGGGCATCAGTTCTTC
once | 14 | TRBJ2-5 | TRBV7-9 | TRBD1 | CASSARDSQETQYF | TGTGCCAGCAGCGCCCGGGACAGCCAAGAGACCCAGTACTTC
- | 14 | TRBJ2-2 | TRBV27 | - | CASSVDINTGELFF | TGTGCCAGCAGTGTGGACATAAACACCGGGGAGCTGTTTTTT
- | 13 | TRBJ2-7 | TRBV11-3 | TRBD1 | CASSSRQGYEQYF | TGTGCCAGCAGCTCCCGACAGGGCTACGAGCAGTACTTC
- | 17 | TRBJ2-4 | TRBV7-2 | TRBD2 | CASSSGTRGRVRNIQYF | TGTGCCAGCAGCTCTGGTACGCGGGGGAGGGTGAGAAACATTCAGTACTTC
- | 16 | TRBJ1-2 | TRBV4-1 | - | CASSQGAGRSSYGYTF | TGCGCCAGCAGCCAAGGAGCCGGCAGGTCCTCTTATGGCTACACCTTC
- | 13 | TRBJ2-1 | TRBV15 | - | CATSGGGYNEQFF | TGTGCCACCAGCGGTGGGGGGTACAATGAGCAGTTCTTC
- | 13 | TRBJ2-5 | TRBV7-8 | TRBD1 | CASSSGQQETQYF | TGTGCCAGCAGCTCGGGACAGCAAGAGACCCAGTACTTC
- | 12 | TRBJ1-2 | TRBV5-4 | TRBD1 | CASSLTGVGYTF | TGTGCCAGCAGCTTGACAGGGGTCGGCTACACCTTC
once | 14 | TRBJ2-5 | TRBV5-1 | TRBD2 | CASRSAGAQETQYF | TGCGCCAGCAGGTCAGCGGGGGCTCAAGAGACCCAGTACTTC
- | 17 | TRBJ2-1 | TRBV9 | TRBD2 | CASSALGGADSYNEQFF | TGTGCCAGCAGCGCCTTGGGAGGGGCAGACTCCTACAATGAGCAGTTCTTC
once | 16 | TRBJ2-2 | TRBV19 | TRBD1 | CASSITGTGNTGELFF | TGTGCCAGTAGTATTACCGGGACAGGGAACACCGGGGAGCTGTTTTTT